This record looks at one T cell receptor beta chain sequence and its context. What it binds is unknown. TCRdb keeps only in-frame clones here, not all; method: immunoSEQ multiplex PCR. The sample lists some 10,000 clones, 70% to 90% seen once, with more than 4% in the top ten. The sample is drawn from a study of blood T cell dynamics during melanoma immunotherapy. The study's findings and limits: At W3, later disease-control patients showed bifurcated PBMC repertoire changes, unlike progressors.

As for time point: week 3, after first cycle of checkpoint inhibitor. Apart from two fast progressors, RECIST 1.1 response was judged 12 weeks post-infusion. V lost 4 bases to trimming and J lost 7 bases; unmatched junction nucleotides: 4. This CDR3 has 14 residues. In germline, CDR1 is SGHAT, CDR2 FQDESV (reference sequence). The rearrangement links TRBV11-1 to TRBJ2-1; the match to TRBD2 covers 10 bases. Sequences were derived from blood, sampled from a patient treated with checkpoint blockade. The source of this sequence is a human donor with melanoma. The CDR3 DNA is TGTGCCAGCAGCTCTAGCGGGAGCAGAAATGAGCAGTTCTTC. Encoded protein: CASSSSGSRNEQFF.